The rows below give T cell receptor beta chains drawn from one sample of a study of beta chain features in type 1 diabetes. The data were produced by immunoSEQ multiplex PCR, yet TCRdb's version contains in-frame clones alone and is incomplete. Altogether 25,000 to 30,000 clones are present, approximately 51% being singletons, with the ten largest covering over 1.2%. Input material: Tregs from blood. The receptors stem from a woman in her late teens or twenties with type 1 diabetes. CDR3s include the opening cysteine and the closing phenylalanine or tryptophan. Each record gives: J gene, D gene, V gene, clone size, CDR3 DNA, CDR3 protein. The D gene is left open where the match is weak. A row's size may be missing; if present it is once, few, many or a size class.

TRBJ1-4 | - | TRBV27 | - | TGTGCCACCTTGTACCAGAAAAAACTGTTTTTT | CATLYQKKLFF
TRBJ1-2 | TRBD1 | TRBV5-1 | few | TGCGCCAGCAGCTTGGGCAGGGGGCGCGATGGCTACACCTTC | CASSLGRGRDGYTF
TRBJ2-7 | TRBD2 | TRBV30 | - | TGTGCCCGGACCGCGGGAGGGCACTACGAGCAGTACTTC | CARTAGGHYEQYF
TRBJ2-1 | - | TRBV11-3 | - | TGTGCCAGCAGCACAGGGGAGAGGACTATGGATGAGCAGTTCTTC | CASSTGERTMDEQFF
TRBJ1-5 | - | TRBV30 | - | TGTGCCTGGAGTGGTGGACAGCTAAATCAGCCCCAGCATTTT | CAWSGGQLNQPQHF
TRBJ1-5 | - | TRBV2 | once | TGTGCCAGCAACGGAGTGGGGCGGAACAATCAGCCCCAGCATTTT | CASNGVGRNNQPQHF
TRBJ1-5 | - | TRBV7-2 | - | TGTGCCAGCAGCTTAGCGTCCAGGAACAATCAGCCCCAGCATTTT | CASSLASRNNQPQHF
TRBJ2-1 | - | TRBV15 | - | TGTGCCACCAGCAGAGGGGGCGGGGCCCCCCCTAGGCAGTTCTTC | CATSRGGGAPPRQFF
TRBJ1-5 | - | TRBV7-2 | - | TGTGCCAGCAGCTTAGACCAGAGGCAGCCCCAGCATTTT | CASSLDQRQPQHF
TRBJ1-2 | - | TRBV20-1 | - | TGCAGTGCTAGCCCCATCTATGGCTACACCTTC | CSASPIYGYTF
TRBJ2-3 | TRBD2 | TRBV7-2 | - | TGTGCCAGCAGCCTCGCTAGCGGGAGCACAGATACGCAGTATTTT | CASSLASGSTDTQYF
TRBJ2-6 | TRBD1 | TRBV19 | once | TGTGCCAGTAGTATTAAGGGACAGGTCCCTATTCGCTCTGGGGCCAACGTCCTGACTTTC | CASSIKGQVPIRSGANVLTF
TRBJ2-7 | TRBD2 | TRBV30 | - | TGTGCCTGGACCGCCGGGACTACCCCCTACGAGCAGTACTTC | CAWTAGTTPYEQYF
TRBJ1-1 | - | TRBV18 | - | TGTGCCAGCTCACCGGACGTCAGCCGGGGGGAAGCTTTCTTT | CASSPDVSRGEAFF
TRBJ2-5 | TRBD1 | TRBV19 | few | TGTGCCAGCCGAGAGACAGGGGCACAAGAGACCCAGTACTTC | CASRETGAQETQYF
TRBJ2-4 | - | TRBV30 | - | TGTGCCTGGGTTGGACAAGGGGGAAACATTCAGTACTTC | CAWVGQGGNIQYF
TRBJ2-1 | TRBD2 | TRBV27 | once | TGTGCCAGCAGTTTTAGCGGGAGACGTTGGGTCGATGAGCAGTTCTTC | CASSFSGRRWVDEQFF
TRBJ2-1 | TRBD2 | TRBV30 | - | TGTGCCTGGATACACCGGGACTACTCGAGAGAGCAGTTCTTC | CAWIHRDYSREQFF
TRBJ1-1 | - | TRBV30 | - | TGTGCCTGGAGTGTCCCCCCCCAAGGGGCGCGCTTT | CAWSVPPQGARF
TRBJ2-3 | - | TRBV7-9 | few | TGTGCCAGCAGCCCCAGCGTGGTAGATACGCAGTATTTT | CASSPSVVDTQYF
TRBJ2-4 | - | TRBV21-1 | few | TGTGCCAGCAGCAAAGTTCGAGCTACCAAAAACATTCAGTACTTC | CASSKVRATKNIQYF
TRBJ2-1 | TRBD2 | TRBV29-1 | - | TGCAGCGTCGCCATTAGACTAGCGGGAGACAATGAGCAGTTCTTC | CSVAIRLAGDNEQFF
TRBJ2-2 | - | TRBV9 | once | TGTGCCAGCAGGACACAGGCCGCGAACACCGGGGAGCTGTTTTTT | CASRTQAANTGELFF
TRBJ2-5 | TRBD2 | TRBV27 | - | TGTGCCAGCAGTTTAGGCGGGCGGGGGGGCCGAGAGACCCAGTACTTC | CASSLGGRGGRETQYF
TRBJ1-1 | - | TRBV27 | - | TGTGCCAGCAGTTTAAGATCGGGTGGCCGACTGGAGTTGGGGAACACTGAAGCTTTCTTT | CASSLRSGGRLELGNTEAFF
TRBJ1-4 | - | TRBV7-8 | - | TGTGCCAGCAGCTTAGAGTGGGGGCGAGGTGAAAAACTGTTTTTT | CASSLEWGRGEKLFF
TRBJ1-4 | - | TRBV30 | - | TGTGCCTGGAGTGCGTTCACAGGGCTACTTAATGAAAAACTGTTTTTT | CAWSAFTGLLNEKLFF
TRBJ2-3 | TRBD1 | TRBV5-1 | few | TGCGCCAGCAGCCCTGGACAGGGTCCGATGACAGATACGCAGTATTTT | CASSPGQGPMTDTQYF
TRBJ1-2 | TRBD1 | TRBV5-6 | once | TGTGCCAGCAGCTTGGGTTACAGGGGCTCCTATGGCTACACCTTC | CASSLGYRGSYGYTF
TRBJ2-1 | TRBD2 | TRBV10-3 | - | TGTGCCATCAGTACCGGGACTAGCGGGAGGACCTACAATGAGCAGTTCTTC | CAISTGTSGRTYNEQFF
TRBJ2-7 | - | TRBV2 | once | TGTGCCAGCAGTGACAGGGTTTCCGAGCAGTACTTC | CASSDRVSEQYF
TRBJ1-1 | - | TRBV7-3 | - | TGTGCCAGCAGCCAAGGGCAGGGAAGGACTGAAGCTTTCTTT | CASSQGQGRTEAFF
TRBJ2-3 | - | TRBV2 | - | TGTGCCACAACGCGTGAAGACACAGATACGCAGTATTTT | CATTREDTDTQYF
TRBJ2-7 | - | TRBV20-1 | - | TGCAGTGCTGGGGACATCTACGAGCAGTACTTC | CSAGDIYEQYF
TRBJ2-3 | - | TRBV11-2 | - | TGTGCCAGCAGCTTAGATCGCGTGGATACGCAGTATTTT | CASSLDRVDTQYF
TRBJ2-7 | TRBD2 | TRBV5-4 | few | TGTGCCAGCAGCCCCTCAGGAACTAGCGGGTACGAGCAGTACTTC | CASSPSGTSGYEQYF
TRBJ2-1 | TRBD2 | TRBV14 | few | TGTGCCAGCAGCCAAGATAGAGTACTAGCGGACCACAATGAGCAGTTCTTC | CASSQDRVLADHNEQFF
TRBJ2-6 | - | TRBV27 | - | TGTGCCAGCAGTTATGAGTTCCCCTCTGGGGCCAACGTCCTGACTTTC | CASSYEFPSGANVLTF
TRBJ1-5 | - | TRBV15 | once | TGTGCCACCAGCTTAGGGGGAAATCAGCCCCAGCATTTT | CATSLGGNQPQHF
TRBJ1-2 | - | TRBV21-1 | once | TGTGCCAGCAGCAAAGTCCAAACTGCTAACTATGGCTACACCTTC | CASSKVQTANYGYTF
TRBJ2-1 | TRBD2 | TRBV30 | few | TGTGCCTGGTCGATAAGCGGGAGCCACAATGAGCAGTTCTTC | CAWSISGSHNEQFF
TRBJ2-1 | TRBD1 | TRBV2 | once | TGTGCCAGCAGCTCAGGACAGGGGAGATACAATGAGCAGTTCTTC | CASSSGQGRYNEQFF
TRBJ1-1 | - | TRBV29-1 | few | TGCAGCGTTGTAGTGAACACTGAAGCTTTCTTT | CSVVVNTEAFF
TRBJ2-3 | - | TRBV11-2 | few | TGTGCCAGCAGCTTAGCCCCGTATGATACGCAGTATTTT | CASSLAPYDTQYF
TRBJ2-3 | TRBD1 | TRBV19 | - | TGTGCCAGTAGGACAGGGGCAGATACGCAGTATTTT | CASRTGADTQYF
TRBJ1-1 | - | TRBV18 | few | TGTGCCAGCTCACCAGGAAGGGGGACGAACACTGAAGCTTTCTTT | CASSPGRGTNTEAFF
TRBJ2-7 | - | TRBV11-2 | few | TGTGCCAGCAGCTTAGGACCTAGCGGAGGGGGGGCTTACGAGCAGTACTTC | CASSLGPSGGGAYEQYF
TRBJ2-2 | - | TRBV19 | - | TGTGCCAGTAGGATTATGGGACAGCGGGCCGGGGAGCTGTTTTTT | CASRIMGQRAGELFF
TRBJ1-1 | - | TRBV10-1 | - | TGCGCCAGTAAACAGGGTCTCGGCACTGAAGCTTTCTTT | CASKQGLGTEAFF